The T cell receptor (beta chain) under discussion was sequenced for a study of regulatory T cells in long-lasting Graves disease. Arm-PCR of CDR3 regions and iRepertoire HTBI primers were the basis on which TCR beta libraries were built. TCRdb passed the multiplex PCR reads through MiXCR, listing each CDR3 protein once. The sample holds more than 650,000 distinct CDR3 sequences, approximately 31% seen once. Specified time point: persistent/refractory GD, antithyroid drugs over 5 years with positive TRAb. PBMCs provided the RNA from which the TCR library was made. Germline assignment: CDR1 MNHNS and CDR2 SASEGT. CDR3 length equals 15 residues. Trimming removed 8 bases from V and 5 bases from J; junction bases left unmatched: 11.

This TCR was sampled from a female donor with Graves disease. The sequencing used peripheral blood mononuclear cells (PBMCs), collected when the disease was refractory, from a patient treated with antithyroid drugs. The chain is built from TRBV6-1 and TRBJ2-1; 8 nucleotides agree with TRBD2. The CDR3 protein is CASFLAGQDHNEQFF. The CDR3 DNA is TGTGCCAGCTTCCTAGCGGGCCAAGATCACAATGAGCAGTTCTTC.